The clone carrying this T cell receptor beta chain was seen a few times. Its target is unknown. This entry belongs to a study of cytomegalovirus exposure and HLA in healthy donors. Study-level results: In vitro, three CMV-associated chains proved specific for CMV antigens. Sequence variants that were highly shared formed a cluster that was likely a sequencing artifact. Associated with cytomegalovirus, according to the listing, were some 180 TCR beta chains.

Trimming removed 4 bases from V and 1 base from J, with 7 bases in between. Germline V gene data show CDR1 as SNHLY and CDR2 as FYNNEI. CDR3 size: 13 residues. This PCR relied on a set of 60 Vbeta primers and 13 Jbeta primers. Here immunoSEQ multiplex PCR was the method, and the copy in TCRdb shows in-frame clones only, minus some. In the table there are around 200,000 clones, 70% to 80% of which are singletons. This sequence originates from a girl aged 2-9 years in good health and CMV-seronegative. The chain couples TRBV2 to TRBJ1-1, with a tentative D call TRBD1 (5 bases). The specimen was PBMCs. The CDR3 loop reads CASSGQPNTEAFF. Written as DNA, the CDR3 is TGTGCCAGCAGTGGACAGCCGAACACTGAAGCTTTCTTT.